Listed below are T cell receptor beta chains from one sample, sequenced in a study of blood T cell repertoires in COVID-19. Libraries were prepared by immunoSEQ multiplex PCR; TCRdb keeps only in-frame clonotypes and omits some of them. Of roughly 90,000 clones detected, 85% appear once; the ten largest clones hold over 35%. The sample was peripheral blood. The receptors derive from a man older than 75 with acute or convalescent COVID-19. The CDR3 runs from the conserved cysteine through the conserved F or W. D genes are given only for firm matches. Only some rows state a clone size, as once, few, many or a class for expanded clones.

d_gene,v_gene,j_gene,abundance,CDR3aa,CDR3nt
.,TRBV12-3/TRBV12-4,TRBJ2-5,.,CASRTVGETQYF,TGTGCCAGCAGGACAGTGGGGGAGACCCAGTACTTC
.,TRBV6-6,TRBJ1-3,.,CASSLKGGSHIGNTIYF,TGTGCCAGCAGTCTAAAAGGAGGCTCACACATCGGAAACACCATATATTTT
.,TRBV7-2,TRBJ2-7,.,CASSLGLTESYEQYF,TGTGCCAGCAGCTTAGGTTTGACAGAATCCTACGAGCAGTACTTC
TRBD1,TRBV5-4,TRBJ1-2,once,CASSGGTAELSAF,TGTGCCAGCAGCGGGGGGACAGCGGAATTATCCGCCTTC
.,TRBV24-1,TRBJ2-3,.,CATSDQSLAFTDTQYF,TGTGCCACCAGTGACCAAAGCTTAGCCTTCACAGATACGCAGTATTTT
TRBD2,TRBV12-3/TRBV12-4,TRBJ2-7,.,CASSGSGEYEQYF,TGTGCCAGCAGCGGTAGCGGGGAATACGAGCAGTACTTC
.,TRBV6-5,TRBJ2-1,.,CAGRLSSYNEQFF,TGTGCCGGGCGTTTAAGCTCCTACAATGAGCAGTTCTTC
.,TRBV3-1/TRBV3-2,TRBJ2-2,once,CASSLPRSAATGELFF,TGTGCCAGCAGCCTCCCCCGGTCGGCGGCAACCGGGGAGCTGTTTTTT
TRBD2,TRBV6-5,TRBJ2-1,.,CASSQTSGRVNEQFF,TGTGCCAGCAGCCAAACTAGCGGGAGGGTCAATGAGCAGTTCTTC
.,TRBV5-6,TRBJ1-2,.,CASSPAGGFAAGYTF,TGTGCCAGCAGCCCGGCAGGAGGGTTCGCGGCTGGCTACACCTTC
TRBD1,TRBV11-2,TRBJ2-7,.,CASSAGTGFEGQYF,TGTGCCAGCAGCGCCGGGACAGGGTTTGAGGGGCAGTACTTC